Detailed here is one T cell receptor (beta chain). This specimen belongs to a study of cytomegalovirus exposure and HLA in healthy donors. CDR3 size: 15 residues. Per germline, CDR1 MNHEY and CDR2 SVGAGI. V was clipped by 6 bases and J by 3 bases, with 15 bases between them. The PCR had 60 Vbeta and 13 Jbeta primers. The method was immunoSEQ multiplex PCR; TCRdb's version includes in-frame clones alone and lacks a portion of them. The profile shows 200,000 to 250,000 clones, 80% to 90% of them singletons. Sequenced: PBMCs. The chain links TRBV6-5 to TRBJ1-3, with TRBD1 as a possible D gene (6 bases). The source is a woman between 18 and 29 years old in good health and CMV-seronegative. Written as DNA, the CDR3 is TGTGCCAGCAGGTCCGGGGGGCGCGGTGGAAACACCATATATTTT. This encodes CASRSGGRGGNTIYF.